These 23 T cell receptor beta chains originate from one sample sequenced in a study of persistence of HIV-infected CD4 T cells. The immunoSEQ assay was version 4, run in survey mode. Clones were sequenced by immunoSEQ multiplex PCR, and TCRdb holds only the in-frame ones, with some missing. This repertoire shows 25,000 to 30,000 clones, around 80% found once; its top ten account for more than 0.75%. Stimulation used approximately 9.5 ug/mL lysate from CMV-infected fibroblasts. CD40L/CD69 double-negative CD45RO-high memory CD4+ T cells were collected. Antigen specificity for these receptors is unknown. Sample: CD4+ T cells sorted from PBMCs after 18-hour stimulation, taken from a patient who received antiretroviral therapy. These receptors were collected from an adult woman with HIV who was CMV-seropositive.

As to this clone: A junction end diverges from the germline sequence, so it may reflect a read error. V gene TRBV7-7 combines with J gene TRBJ2-1; 11 bases match TRBD1. CDR3 length: 15 residues. CDR1 is SSHAT, CDR2 FNYEAQ, per germline (reference sequence). CDR3 residues: CASSLGQGAGNEQFF. In nucleotides, the CDR3 is TGTGCTAGCAGCTTAGGACAGGGGGCAGGCAATGAGCAGTTCTTC.

The rearrangement links TRBV15 to TRBJ2-1; tentatively, D is TRBD1 or TRBD2 (6 bases each). The V gene's germline CDR1 is LNHNV and CDR2 YYDKDF (reference sequence). V gave up 8 bases and J gave up 0 bases, with 11 bases separating them. This CDR3 is 14 amino acids long. As DNA, the CDR3 is TGTGCCACCTCCGGGGGCTTCTCCTACAATGAGCAGTTCTTC. This translates into CATSGGFSYNEQFF.

This clone was observed a few times. The chain joins TRBV5-5 to TRBJ1-3; unclear D gene. V was pared by 6 bases and J by 0 bases, with 7 bases between. CDR1 is SGHKS, CDR2 YYEKEE, per germline (reference sequence). This CDR3 comprises 13 residues. CDR3 DNA sequence: TGTGCCAGCAAGCAGTTCTCTGGAAACACCATATATTTT. Encoded protein: CASKQFSGNTIYF.

The V gene is TRBV5-1, the J gene TRBJ2-1, with 7 positions matching TRBD1. Per the germline V gene, CDR1 is SGHRS and CDR2 is YFSETQ. The CDR3 extends over 12 amino acids. V shed 4 bases and J 13 bases; nucleotides not matched to a gene: 8. In DNA form, the CDR3 reads TGCGCCAGCAGCGGAGACAGGGTACGACAGTTCTTC. Translated, it gives CASSGDRVRQFF.

This clone has only a few counts. The chain links TRBV19 to TRBJ1-2, with 7 bases identical to TRBD1. The CDR3 has 13 amino acids. The V gene's germline CDR1 is LNHDA and CDR2 SQIVND (reference sequence). V lost 5 bases and J lost 3; bases outside the gene matches: 3. Here the CDR3 DNA reads TGTGCCAGTAGTCCCCAGGGGGACTATGGCTACACCTTC. It translates to CASSPQGDYGYTF.

The chain links TRBV3-1 (or the pseudogene TRBV3-2) to TRBJ1-4; the D is unclear. Germline lookup yields CDR1 LGHDT and CDR2 YNNKEL (reference sequence). V lost 0 bases and J lost 7, with 12 bases in between. The CDR3 is 15 amino acids. Written as DNA, the CDR3 is TGTGCCAGCAGCCAAGATAGCAGGCCCGCTGAAAAACTGTTTTTT. Encoded protein: CASSQDSRPAEKLFF.

The rearrangement joins TRBV5-1 to TRBJ2-4; possible D gene TRBD1, 5 bases. The CDR3 length is 14 residues. V gave up 0 bases and J gave up 8 bases, with 12 bases separating them. The germline V gene has CDR1 SGHRS and CDR2 YFSETQ. The CDR3 nucleotides are TGCGCCAGCAGCTTGGAGTGGGGCTCGGACATTCAGTACTTC. Residues: CASSLEWGSDIQYF.

The rearrangement uses TRBV7-8 and TRBJ2-2, with D hard to call. V lost 3 bases and J lost 8, with 13 bases in between. There are 14 residues in the CDR3. Looked up from germline, CDR1 is SGHVS and CDR2 is FQNEAQ. The CDR3 sequence is CASSFQHPMGELFF. The CDR3 nucleotides read TGTGCCAGCAGCTTCCAGCATCCTATGGGGGAGCTGTTTTTT.

The J gene is TRBJ1-1, the V gene TRBV2; 7 nucleotides align to TRBD1. Germline trimming cut 5 bases from V and 1 base from J; bases unmatched to any gene: 4. The CDR3 is 14 residues long. Germline V gene data show CDR1 as SNHLY and CDR2 as FYNNEI. Here the CDR3 reads CASSKRTGNTEAFF. The CDR3 DNA follows: TGTGCCAGCAGTAAGAGGACAGGGAACACTGAAGCTTTCTTT.

CDR3 sequence (DNA): TGTGCCATCAGTGATTCTTTCGAGGAGGGCACAGATACGCAGTATTTT. Its translation is CAISDSFEEGTDTQYF. The V call is TRBV10-3, the J call TRBJ2-3, with TRBD2 as a possible D gene (5 bases). The V end was cut by 3 bases, the J end by 1 base, with 14 bases between. Per germline, CDR1 ENHRY and CDR2 SYGVKD. The CDR3 runs to 16 residues.

This CDR3 is CASSFDSGSGNTIYF. For the CDR3, the DNA is TGTGCCAGCAGCTTCGACTCAGGCTCTGGAAACACCATATATTTT. This rearrangement joins TRBV7-9 to TRBJ1-3; D not resolved. The CDR3 extends over 15 amino acids. The V end was cut by 3 bases, the J end by 0 bases, with 9 bases between. Per germline, CDR1 SEHNR and CDR2 FQNEAQ (reference sequence).

J is TRBJ2-3 and V is TRBV5-1; D may be TRBD1 (5 bases). Germline V lookup: CDR1 SGHRS, CDR2 YFSETQ. The V and J ends lost 0 bases and 1 base respectively, with 9 bases between them. CDR3 size: 15 residues. This CDR3 is CASSLVGAGTDTQYF. Written as DNA, the CDR3 is TGCGCCAGCAGCTTGGTTGGGGCTGGCACAGATACGCAGTATTTT.

V and J are TRBV29-1 and TRBJ1-4, with 7 bases lining up with TRBD1. The CDR3 consists of 13 residues. Per the germline V gene, CDR1 is SQVTM and CDR2 is ANQGSEA. V shed 3 bases, J shed 9 bases, and the junction held 7 bases outside the gene matches. The CDR3 coding sequence is TGCAGCGTTGAGCGGGACAGCACTAAAAAACTGTTTTTT. Protein sequence: CSVERDSTKKLFF.

The chain joins TRBV6-5 to TRBJ1-5; 8 bases align to TRBD1. The V and J ends lost 7 bases and 0 bases, in that order; junction bases with no gene match: 2. The CDR3 runs to 14 residues. CDR1 is MNHEY and CDR2 is SVGAGI in the germline V gene. For the CDR3, the DNA is TGTGCCAGCACAGGGGGCAATAGCAATCAGCCCCAGCATTTT. Encoded protein: CASTGGNSNQPQHF.

The chain has TRBV5-1 and TRBJ1-4, with unresolved D. V gave up 0 bases and J gave up 5 bases, with 11 bases separating them. The V gene's germline CDR1 is SGHRS and CDR2 YFSETQ. The CDR3 contains 15 residues. Here the CDR3 DNA reads TGCGCCAGCAGCTTGGCCGGGGAGCGGAATGAAAAACTGTTTTTT. This gives the protein CASSLAGERNEKLFF.

The chain employs TRBV30 and TRBJ1-5, with 8 bases that match TRBD1. V gave up 5 bases and J gave up 2 bases; unmatched junction bases: 5. This CDR3 comprises 14 residues. Per germline, CDR1 GTSNPN and CDR2 SVGIG (reference sequence). CDR3 coding DNA: TGTGCCTGGGACAAACAGGGGGGCAATCAGCCCCAGCATTTT. Translated: CAWDKQGGNQPQHF.

The chain couples TRBV5-1 to TRBJ1-2; 8 bases align to TRBD1. The CDR3 is 12 amino acids. V was pared by 4 bases and J by 5 bases, with 1 base of the junction left unmatched. CDR1 SGHRS and CDR2 YFSETQ come from the germline V gene. CDR3 region: CASSRDRYGYTF. For the CDR3, the DNA is TGCGCCAGCAGCCGGGACAGGTATGGCTACACCTTC.

The CDR3 DNA follows: TGTGCCAGCAGCCAAGAACTAGCGGGGAGGCAGTTCTTC. This encodes CASSQELAGRQFF. The chain combines TRBV3-1 (or the pseudogene TRBV3-2) with TRBJ2-1, with 10 bases that match TRBD2. Germline V gene sequence: CDR1 LGHDT, CDR2 YNNKEL (reference sequence). The CDR3 is 13 residues long. With 0 bases clipped from V and 12 bases from J, the junction kept 2 bases outside the gene matches.

DNA for the CDR3: TGTGCCACCAGCAGGGAACTAGCTTTGTACGAGCAGTACTTC. This gives the protein CATSRELALYEQYF. V gene TRBV15 combines with J gene TRBJ2-7; D perhaps matches TRBD2 (6 bases). There are 14 residues in the CDR3. CDR1 and CDR2 (germline): LNHNV, YYDKDF (reference sequence). The V and J ends lost 3 bases and 4 bases respectively, with 13 bases between them.

The V gene is TRBV19, the J gene TRBJ2-1; tentatively, D is TRBD1 (5 bases). Germline-derived CDR1 and CDR2 are LNHDA and SQIVND (reference sequence). V lost 7 bases and J lost 8, with 12 bases in between. The CDR3 spans 12 residues. The DNA of the CDR3 is TGTGCCAGTAACGCAGGGTGGGATGAGCAGTTCTTC. This encodes CASNAGWDEQFF.

The chain uses TRBV6-1 and TRBJ1-2; no reliable D call. V was pared by 1 base and J by 7 bases, with 10 bases between. CDR3 size: 13 residues. The germline V gene has CDR1 MNHNS and CDR2 SASEGT. The CDR3: CASSEGRVRGYTF. CDR3 bases: TGTGCCAGCAGTGAAGGGAGGGTTCGTGGCTACACCTTC.

The CDR3 loop reads CAISEALGAAEQFF. The CDR3 DNA reads as TGTGCCATCAGTGAGGCTCTAGGGGCCGCTGAGCAGTTCTTC. The V and J genes are TRBV10-3 and TRBJ2-1; perhaps TRBD1 as D (5 bases). Trimming removed 2 bases at V and 9 bases at J, with 14 bases between. CDR3 length: 14 residues. The germline gives CDR1 ENHRY, CDR2 SYGVKD.

This clone was recorded only once. The rearrangement uses TRBV9 and TRBJ1-1; the D is unclear. V dropped 3 bases and J dropped 4 bases, with 10 bases sitting between them. Germline V gene lookup returns CDR1 SGDLS and CDR2 YYNGEE. CDR3 length equals 13 residues. The CDR3 DNA reads TGTGCCAGCAGCGATAGTAGTGTCACTGAAGCTTTCTTT. Amino acids: CASSDSSVTEAFF.